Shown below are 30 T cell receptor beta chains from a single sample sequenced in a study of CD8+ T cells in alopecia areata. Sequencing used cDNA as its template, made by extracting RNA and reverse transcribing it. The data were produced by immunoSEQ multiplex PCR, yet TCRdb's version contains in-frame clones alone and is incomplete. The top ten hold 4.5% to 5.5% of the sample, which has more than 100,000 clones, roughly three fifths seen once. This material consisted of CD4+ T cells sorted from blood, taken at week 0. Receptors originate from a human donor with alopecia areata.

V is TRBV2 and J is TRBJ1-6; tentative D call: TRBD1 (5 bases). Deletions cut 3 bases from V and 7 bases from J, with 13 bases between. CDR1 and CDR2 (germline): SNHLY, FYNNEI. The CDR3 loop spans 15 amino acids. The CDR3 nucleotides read TGTGCCAGCAGTGATTCAAGGGGTGAAAATTCACCCCTCCACTTT. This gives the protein CASSDSRGENSPLHF.

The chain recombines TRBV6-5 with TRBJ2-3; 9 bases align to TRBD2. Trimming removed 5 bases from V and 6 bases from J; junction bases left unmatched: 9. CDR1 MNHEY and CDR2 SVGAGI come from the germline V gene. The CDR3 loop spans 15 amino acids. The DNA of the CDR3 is TGTGCCAGCAGTCCCTCGAGCGGGGGGTCCGATACGCAGTATTTT. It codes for CASSPSSGGSDTQYF.

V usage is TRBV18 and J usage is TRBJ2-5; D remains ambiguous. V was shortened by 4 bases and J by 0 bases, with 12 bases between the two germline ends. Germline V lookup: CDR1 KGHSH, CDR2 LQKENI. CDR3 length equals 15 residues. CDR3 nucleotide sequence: TGTGCCAGCTCACTCCTAGAGGAGTACCAAGAGACCCAGTACTTC. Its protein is CASSLLEEYQETQYF.

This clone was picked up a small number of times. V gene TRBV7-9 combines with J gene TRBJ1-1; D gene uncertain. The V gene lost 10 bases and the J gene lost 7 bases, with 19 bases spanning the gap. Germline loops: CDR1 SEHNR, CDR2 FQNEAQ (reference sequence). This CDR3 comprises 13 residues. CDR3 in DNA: TGTGCCATCGAGGGCGGTTCCTCCCTTGAAGCTTTCTTT. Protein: CAIEGGSSLEAFF.

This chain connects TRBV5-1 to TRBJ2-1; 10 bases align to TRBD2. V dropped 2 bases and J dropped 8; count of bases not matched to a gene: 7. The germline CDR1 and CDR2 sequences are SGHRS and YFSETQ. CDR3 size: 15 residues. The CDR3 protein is CASSFPSGSVYEQFF. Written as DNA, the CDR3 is TGCGCCAGCAGCTTTCCTAGCGGGAGTGTCTATGAGCAGTTCTTC.

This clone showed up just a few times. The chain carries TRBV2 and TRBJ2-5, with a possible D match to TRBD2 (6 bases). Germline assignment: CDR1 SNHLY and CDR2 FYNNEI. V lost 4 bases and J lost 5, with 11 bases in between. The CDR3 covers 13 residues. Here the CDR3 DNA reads TGTGCCAGCAGTGTCACTAGCCGGGAGACCCAGTACTTC. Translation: CASSVTSRETQYF.

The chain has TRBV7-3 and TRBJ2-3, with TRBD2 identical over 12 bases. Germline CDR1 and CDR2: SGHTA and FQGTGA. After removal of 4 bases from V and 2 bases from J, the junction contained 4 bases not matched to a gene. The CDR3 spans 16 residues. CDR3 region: CASSSSGRAVTDTQYF. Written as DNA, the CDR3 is TGTGCCAGCAGCTCTAGCGGGAGGGCCGTCACAGATACGCAGTATTTT.

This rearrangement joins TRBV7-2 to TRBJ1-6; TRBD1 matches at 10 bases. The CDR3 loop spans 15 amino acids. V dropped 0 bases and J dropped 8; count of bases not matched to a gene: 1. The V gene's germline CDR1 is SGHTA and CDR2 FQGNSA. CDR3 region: CASSLAGTGDSPLHF. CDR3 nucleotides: TGTGCCAGCAGCTTAGCCGGGACAGGGGATTCACCCCTCCACTTT.

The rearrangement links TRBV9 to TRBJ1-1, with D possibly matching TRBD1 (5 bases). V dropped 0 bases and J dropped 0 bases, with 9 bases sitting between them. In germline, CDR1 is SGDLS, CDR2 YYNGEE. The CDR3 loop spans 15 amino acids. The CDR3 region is CASSVAGDLNTEAFF. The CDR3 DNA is TGTGCCAGCAGCGTAGCGGGGGATCTGAACACTGAAGCTTTCTTT.

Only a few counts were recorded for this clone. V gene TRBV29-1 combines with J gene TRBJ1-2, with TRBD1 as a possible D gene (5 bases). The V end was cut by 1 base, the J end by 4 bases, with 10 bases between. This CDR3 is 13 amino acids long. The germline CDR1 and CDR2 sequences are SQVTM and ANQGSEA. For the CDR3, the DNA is TGCAGCGTTGAAGGGGGCCTCCGCTATGGCTACACCTTC. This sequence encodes CSVEGGLRYGYTF.

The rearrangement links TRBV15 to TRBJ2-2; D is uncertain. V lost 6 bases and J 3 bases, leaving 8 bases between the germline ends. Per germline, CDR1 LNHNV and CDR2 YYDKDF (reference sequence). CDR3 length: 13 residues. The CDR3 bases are TGTGCCACCAGGATCCTGTACACCGGGGAGCTGTTTTTT. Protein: CATRILYTGELFF.

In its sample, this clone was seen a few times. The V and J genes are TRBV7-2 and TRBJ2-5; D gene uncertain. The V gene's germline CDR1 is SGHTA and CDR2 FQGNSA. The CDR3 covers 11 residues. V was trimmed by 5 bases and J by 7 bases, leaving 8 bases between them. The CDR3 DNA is TGTGCCAGCAGCGCCGCCGGGACCCAGTACTTC. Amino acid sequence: CASSAAGTQYF.

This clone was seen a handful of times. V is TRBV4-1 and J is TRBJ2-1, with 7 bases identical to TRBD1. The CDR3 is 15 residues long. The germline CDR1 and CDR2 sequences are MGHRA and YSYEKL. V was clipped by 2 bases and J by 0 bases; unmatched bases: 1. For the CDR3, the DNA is TGCGCCAGCAGCCAACGACAGGGCTCCTACAATGAGCAGTTCTTC. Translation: CASSQRQGSYNEQFF.

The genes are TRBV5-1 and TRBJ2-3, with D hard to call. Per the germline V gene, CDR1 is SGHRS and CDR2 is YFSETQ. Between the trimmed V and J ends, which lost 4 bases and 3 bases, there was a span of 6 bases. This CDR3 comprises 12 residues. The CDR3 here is CASSPVTDTQYF. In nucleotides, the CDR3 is TGCGCCAGCAGCCCGGTTACAGATACGCAGTATTTT. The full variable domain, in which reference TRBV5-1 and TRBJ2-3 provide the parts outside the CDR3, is KAGVTQTPRYLIKTRGQQVTLSCSPISGHRSVSWYQQTPGQGLQFLFEYFSETQRNKGNFPGRFSGRQFSNSRSEMNVSTLELGDSALYLCASSPVTDTQYFGPGTRLTVL.

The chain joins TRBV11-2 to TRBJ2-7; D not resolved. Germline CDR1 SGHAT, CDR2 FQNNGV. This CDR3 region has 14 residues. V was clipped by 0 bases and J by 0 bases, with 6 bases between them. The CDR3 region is CASSLEGGSYEQYF. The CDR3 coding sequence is TGTGCCAGCAGCTTAGAAGGCGGCTCCTACGAGCAGTACTTC.

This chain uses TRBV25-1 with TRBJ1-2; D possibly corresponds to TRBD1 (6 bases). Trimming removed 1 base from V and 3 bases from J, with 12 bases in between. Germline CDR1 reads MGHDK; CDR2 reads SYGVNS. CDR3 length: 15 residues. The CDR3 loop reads CASSESGGRDYGYTF. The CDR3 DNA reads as TGTGCCAGCAGTGAATCCGGGGGGCGCGACTATGGCTACACCTTC.

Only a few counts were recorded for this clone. CDR3 bases: TGTGCCAGCAGCCAATCACAGGGAGAGAGAGCTTTCTTT. The encoded protein is CASSQSQGERAFF. The chain employs TRBV14 and TRBJ1-1, with a tentative D call TRBD1 (6 bases). The germline V gene has CDR1 SGHDN and CDR2 FVKESK. CDR3 length equals 13 residues. V lost 2 bases to trimming and J lost 10 bases, with 14 bases between them.

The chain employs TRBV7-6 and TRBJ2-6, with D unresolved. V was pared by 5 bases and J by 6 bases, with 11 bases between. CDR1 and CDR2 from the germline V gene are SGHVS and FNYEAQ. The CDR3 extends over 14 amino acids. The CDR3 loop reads CASSLSRAANVLTF. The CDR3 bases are TGTGCCAGCAGCCTCTCTAGGGCGGCCAACGTCCTGACTTTC.

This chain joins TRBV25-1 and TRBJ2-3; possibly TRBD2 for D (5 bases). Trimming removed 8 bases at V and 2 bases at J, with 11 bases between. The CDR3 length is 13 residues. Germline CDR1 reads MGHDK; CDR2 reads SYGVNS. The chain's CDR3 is CASGQRYTDTQYF. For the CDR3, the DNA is TGTGCCAGCGGCCAGCGGTACACAGATACGCAGTATTTT.

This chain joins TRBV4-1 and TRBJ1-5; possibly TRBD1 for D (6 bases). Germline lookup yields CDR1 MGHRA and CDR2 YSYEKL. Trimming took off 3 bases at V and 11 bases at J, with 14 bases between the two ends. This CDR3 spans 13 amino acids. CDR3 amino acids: CASSQMGAGTQHF. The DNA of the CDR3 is TGCGCCAGCAGCCAGATGGGGGCGGGGACCCAGCATTTT.

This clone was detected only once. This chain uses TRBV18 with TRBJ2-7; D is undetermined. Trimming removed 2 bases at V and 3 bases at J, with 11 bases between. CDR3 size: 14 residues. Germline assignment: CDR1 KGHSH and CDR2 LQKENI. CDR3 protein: CASSPMARHYEQYF. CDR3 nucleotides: TGTGCCAGCTCACCAATGGCCCGCCACTACGAGCAGTACTTC.

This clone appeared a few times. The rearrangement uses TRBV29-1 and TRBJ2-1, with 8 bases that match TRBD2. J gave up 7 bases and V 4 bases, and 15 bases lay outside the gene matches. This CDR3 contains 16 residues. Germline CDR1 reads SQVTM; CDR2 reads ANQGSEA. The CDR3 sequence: CSVGPRGTGGWNEQFF. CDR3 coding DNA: TGCAGCGTTGGGCCCCGCGGAACGGGGGGGTGGAATGAGCAGTTCTTC.

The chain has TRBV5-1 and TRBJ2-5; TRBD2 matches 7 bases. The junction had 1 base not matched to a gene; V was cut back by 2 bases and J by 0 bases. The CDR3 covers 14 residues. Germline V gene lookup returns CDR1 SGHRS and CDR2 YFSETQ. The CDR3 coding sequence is TGCGCCAGCAGCTTTGCGGGAGACCAAGAGACCCAGTACTTC. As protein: CASSFAGDQETQYF.

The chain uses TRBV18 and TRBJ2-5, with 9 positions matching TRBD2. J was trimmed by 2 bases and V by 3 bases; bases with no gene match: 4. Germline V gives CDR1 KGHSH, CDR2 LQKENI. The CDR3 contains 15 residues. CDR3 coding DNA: TGTGCCAGCTCACCCCGACTAGCGGTACAAGAGACCCAGTACTTC. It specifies CASSPRLAVQETQYF.

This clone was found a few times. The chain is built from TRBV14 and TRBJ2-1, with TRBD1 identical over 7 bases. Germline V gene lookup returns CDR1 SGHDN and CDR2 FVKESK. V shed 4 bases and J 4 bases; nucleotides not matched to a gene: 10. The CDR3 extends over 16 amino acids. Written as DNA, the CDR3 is TGTGCCAGCAGCCCCGATCGGGGACAGCGATACAATGAGCAGTTCTTC. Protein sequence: CASSPDRGQRYNEQFF. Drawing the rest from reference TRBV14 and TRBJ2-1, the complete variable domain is EAGVTQFPSHSVIEKGQTVTLRCDPISGHDNLYWYRRVMGKEIKFLLHFVKESKQDESGMPNNRFLAERTGGTYSTLKVQPAELEDSGVYFCASSPDRGQRYNEQFFGPGTRLTVL.

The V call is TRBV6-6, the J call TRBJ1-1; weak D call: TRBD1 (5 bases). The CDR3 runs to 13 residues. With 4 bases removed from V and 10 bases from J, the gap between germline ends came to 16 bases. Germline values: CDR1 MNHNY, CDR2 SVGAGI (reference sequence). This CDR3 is CASSSSRGRGAFF. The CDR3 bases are TGTGCCAGCAGTTCCTCGAGGGGCCGCGGAGCTTTCTTT.

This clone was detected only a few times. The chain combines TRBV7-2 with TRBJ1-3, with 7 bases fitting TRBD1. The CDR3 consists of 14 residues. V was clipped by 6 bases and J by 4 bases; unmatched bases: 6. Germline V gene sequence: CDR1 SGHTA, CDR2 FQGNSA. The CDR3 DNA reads TGTGCCAGCAGACCAGACAGGGCGGGAAACACCATATATTTT. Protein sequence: CASRPDRAGNTIYF. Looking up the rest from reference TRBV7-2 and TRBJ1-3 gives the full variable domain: GAGVSQSPSNKVTEKGKDVELRCDPISGHTALYWYRQSLGQGLEFLIYFQGNSAPDKSGLPSDRFSAERTGGSVSTLTIQRTQQEDSAVYLCASRPDRAGNTIYFGEGSWLTVV.

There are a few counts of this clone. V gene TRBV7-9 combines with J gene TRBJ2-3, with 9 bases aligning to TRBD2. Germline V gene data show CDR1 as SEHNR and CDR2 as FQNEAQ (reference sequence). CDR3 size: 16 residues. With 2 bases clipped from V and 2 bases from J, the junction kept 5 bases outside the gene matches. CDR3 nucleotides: TGTGCCAGCAGCTTAATAGCGGGAGACTCCACAGATACGCAGTATTTT. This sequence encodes CASSLIAGDSTDTQYF.

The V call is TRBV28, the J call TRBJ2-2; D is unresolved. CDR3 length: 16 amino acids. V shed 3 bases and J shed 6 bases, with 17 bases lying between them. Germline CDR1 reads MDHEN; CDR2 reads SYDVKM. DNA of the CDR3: TGTGCCAGCAGTTTTTTGGCTAGTAGGTCCCCCGGGGAGCTGTTTTTT. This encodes CASSFLASRSPGELFF.

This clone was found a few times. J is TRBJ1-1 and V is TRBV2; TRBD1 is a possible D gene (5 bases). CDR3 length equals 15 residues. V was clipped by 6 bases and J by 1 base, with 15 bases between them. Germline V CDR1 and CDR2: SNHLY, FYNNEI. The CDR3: CASRVFRDENTEAFF. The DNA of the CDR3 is TGTGCCAGCAGGGTTTTCCGGGACGAGAACACTGAAGCTTTCTTT.